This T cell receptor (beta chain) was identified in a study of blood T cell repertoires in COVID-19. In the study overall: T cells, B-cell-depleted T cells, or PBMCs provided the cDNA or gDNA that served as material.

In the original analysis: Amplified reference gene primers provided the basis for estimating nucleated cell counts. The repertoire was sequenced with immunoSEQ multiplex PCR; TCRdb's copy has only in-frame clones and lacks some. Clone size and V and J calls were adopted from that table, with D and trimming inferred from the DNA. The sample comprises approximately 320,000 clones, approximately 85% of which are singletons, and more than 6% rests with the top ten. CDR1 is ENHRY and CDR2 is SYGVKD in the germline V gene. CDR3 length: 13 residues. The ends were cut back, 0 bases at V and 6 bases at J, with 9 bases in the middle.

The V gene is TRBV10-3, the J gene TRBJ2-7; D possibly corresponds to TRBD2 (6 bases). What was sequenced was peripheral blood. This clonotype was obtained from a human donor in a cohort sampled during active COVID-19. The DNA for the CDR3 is TGTGCCATCAGTGAGTCGGAGGGTTCCGAGCAGTACTTC. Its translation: CAISESEGSEQYF.